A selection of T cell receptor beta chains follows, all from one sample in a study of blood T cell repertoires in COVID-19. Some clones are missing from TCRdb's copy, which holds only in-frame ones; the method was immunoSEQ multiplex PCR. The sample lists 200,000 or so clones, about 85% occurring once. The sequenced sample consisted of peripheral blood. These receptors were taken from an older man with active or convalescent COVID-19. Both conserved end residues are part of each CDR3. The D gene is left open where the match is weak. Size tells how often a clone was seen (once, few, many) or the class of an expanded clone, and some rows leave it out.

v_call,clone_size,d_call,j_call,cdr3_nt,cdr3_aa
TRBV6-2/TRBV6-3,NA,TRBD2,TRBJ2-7,TGTGCCAGCAGCCCGGGCCTAGCGGGGGGCCTGTCATCCTACGAGCAGTACTTC,CASSPGLAGGLSSYEQYF
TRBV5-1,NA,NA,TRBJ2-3,TGCGCCAGCAGCTGGACTCATATTAGCACAGATACGCAGTATTTT,CASSWTHISTDTQYF
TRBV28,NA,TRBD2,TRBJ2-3,TGTGCCAGCAGCCACGTTAGCGGGGGCCCAGATACGCAGTATTTT,CASSHVSGGPDTQYF
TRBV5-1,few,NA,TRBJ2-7,TGCGCCAGCAGCTTGGCAACGGGGGTGTTGTACGAGCAGTACTTC,CASSLATGVLYEQYF
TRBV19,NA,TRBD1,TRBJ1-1,TGTGCCAGTAGGGTCCAGGGGGCTCGGAACACTGAAGCTTTCTTT,CASRVQGARNTEAFF
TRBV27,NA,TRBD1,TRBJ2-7,TGTGCCAGCAGTCCATCCCCCCGGACAGGGAACGAGCAGTACTTC,CASSPSPRTGNEQYF
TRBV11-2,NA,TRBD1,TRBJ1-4,TGTGCCAGCAGCCGGGACAGGCTTGAAAAACTGTTTTTT,CASSRDRLEKLFF
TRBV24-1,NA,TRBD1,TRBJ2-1,TGTGCCACCAGTGATTTGCAGCAGGGGGCGAACAATGAGCAGTTCTTC,CATSDLQQGANNEQFF
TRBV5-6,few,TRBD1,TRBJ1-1,TGTGCCAGCAGCACCTTGACAGGGATCTTGGACACTGAAGCTTTCTTT,CASSTLTGILDTEAFF
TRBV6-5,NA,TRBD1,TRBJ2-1,TGTGCCAGCTTGGAGACAGGGGGCAATGAGCAGTTCTTC,CASLETGGNEQFF
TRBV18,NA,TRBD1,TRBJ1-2,TGTGCCAGCTCAACTCTCCCGGGACAGGGGGTCGGCTATGGCTACACCTTC,CASSTLPGQGVGYGYTF
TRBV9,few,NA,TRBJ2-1,TGTGCCAGCAGCGTTTCGGACAACCCCTACAATGAGCAGTTCTTC,CASSVSDNPYNEQFF
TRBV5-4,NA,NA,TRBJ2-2,TGTGCCAGCAGCTTGGATTGGGGCAGGGGCCCCGGGGAGCTGTTTTTT,CASSLDWGRGPGELFF
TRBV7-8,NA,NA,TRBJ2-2,TGTGCCAGCAGCTTAGGGGCAGGGGCCCGAGGAAACACCGGGGAGCTGTTTTTT,CASSLGAGARGNTGELFF
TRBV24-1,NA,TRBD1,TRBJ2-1,TGTGCCACCAGTGATCCCCGGACAGGGAATGAGCAGTTCTTC,CATSDPRTGNEQFF
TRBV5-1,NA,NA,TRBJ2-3,TGCGCCAGCAGCCCATACCGGGACTCCCGCACAGATACGCAGTATTTT,CASSPYRDSRTDTQYF
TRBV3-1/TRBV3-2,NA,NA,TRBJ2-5,TGTGCCAGCAGCCCCATGTTCGGGAGTCAAGAGACCCAGTACTTC,CASSPMFGSQETQYF
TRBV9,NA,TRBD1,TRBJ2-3,TGTGCCAGCAGCCTACGGACAGGGGACTCGTCAGATACGCAGTATTTT,CASSLRTGDSSDTQYF
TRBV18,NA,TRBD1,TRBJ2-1,TGTGCCAGCTCTCATAGACAGGGGGAGCAGTTCTTC,CASSHRQGEQFF
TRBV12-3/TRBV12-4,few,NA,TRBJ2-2,TGTGCCAGCAGTTTTAGGGAGGGGGAGCTGTTTTTT,CASSFREGELFF
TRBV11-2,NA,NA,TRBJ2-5,TGTGCCAGCAGCTTAGGTCAAATCCAAGAGACCCAGTACTTC,CASSLGQIQETQYF
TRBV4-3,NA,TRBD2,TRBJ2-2,TGCGCCAGCAGCGCCGGGACTAGCGGGGGGAACACCGGGGAGCTGTTTTTT,CASSAGTSGGNTGELFF
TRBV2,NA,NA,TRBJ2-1,TGTGCCAGCAGGGAACAGGGTCTCTTGGATGAGCAGTTCTTC,CASREQGLLDEQFF
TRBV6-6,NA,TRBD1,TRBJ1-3,TGTGCCAGCAGTGTAACAGGGGGCGTGGGAAACACCATATATTTT,CASSVTGGVGNTIYF
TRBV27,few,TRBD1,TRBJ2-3,TGTGCCAGCAGTTCCCGACAGGGGGTAAGGGATACGCAGTATTTT,CASSSRQGVRDTQYF
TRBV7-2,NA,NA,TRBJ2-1,TGTGCCAGCAGCCCCAGAAGCGGAGGAGCGTACAATGAGCAGTTCTTC,CASSPRSGGAYNEQFF
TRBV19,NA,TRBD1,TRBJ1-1,TGTGCCAGTAGCCAAGAGAAGGGGGCGAACACTGAAGCTTTCTTT,CASSQEKGANTEAFF
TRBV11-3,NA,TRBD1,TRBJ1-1,TGTGCCAGCAGCTCGCCGACAGGGCGCACTGAAGCTTTCTTT,CASSSPTGRTEAFF
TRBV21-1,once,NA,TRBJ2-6,TGTGCCAGCAGGCCCCTGGGGACAGGGAGGGGCTCTGGGGCCAACGTCCTGACTTTC,CASRPLGTGRGSGANVLTF
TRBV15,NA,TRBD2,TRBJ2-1,TGTGCCACCAGCAGAGAAGCGGGAACTTACAATGAGCAGTTCTTC,CATSREAGTYNEQFF
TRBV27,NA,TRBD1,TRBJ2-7,TGTGCCAGCAGTTTAGACAGGGGGAGCTCCTACGAGCAGTACTTC,CASSLDRGSSYEQYF